This section outlines one T cell receptor (beta chain) sequence together with its context. Its antigen is unknown. No base quality values were provided; no much bigger clone lies one nucleotide off. These data originate in a study of response to subunit inactivated influenza vaccine (dated by TCRdb to the late 2010s). The study in broad terms: To follow how T cells responded to a trivalent subunit inactivated influenza vaccine, the researchers relied on deep quantitative profiling of the T cell receptor repertoire.

Taken from the germline V gene, the CDR1 and CDR2 loops are SNHLY and FYNNEI. From its cysteine to its phenylalanine, the CDR3 spans 16 amino acids. The DNA shown is the 48-base CDR3, in frame from base 1. V is trimmed back by 6 bases and J by 1 base, and the junction contains 8 bases that no gene match accounts for. Receptor amplification or capture employed RT-PCR. Instrument on record: Illumina HiSeq 2500. TCRdb redid the processing of the public reads, applying fastp at Q25 and MiXCR, and retained in-frame beta chains. Identical CDR3 protein sequences are pooled into one entry, listed with their most common genes and DNA. This sample is represented by hundreds of thousands of distinct CDR3 sequences; about 11% of them were singletons. About 10% of the sample goes to the ten largest clones. Beyond this particular receptor, the publication reports: According to the authors, only a limited number of new T cells may be recruited by each seasonal influenza vaccination.

Separately, the same data were catalogued under a study of T cells expressing NK-cell markers. Taken from the second paper: TCR beta cDNA libraries were prepared using 5'RACE template switching, which introduced a universal primer site and unique molecular identifiers. TCR beta-chain repertoires were profiled in sorted CD3+CD56+NKG2C+, CD3+CD56+NKG2C- and CD3+CD56-NKG2C+ T-cell subsets from about 8 donors. Seven of the eight sequenced donors were HCMV-seropositive and one was HCMV-seronegative. In several experiments an anti-gammadeltaTCR antibody was added to restrict sorting to alphabetaTCR-expressing T cells. In six donors, the dominant CD3+CD56+NKG2C+ clonotypes ranked among the top 10 CD8+ clonotypes, making up about 1.0-7.5% of CD8+ T cells. Those dominant clonotypes were again the most abundant among CD3+CD56-NKG2C+ cells in a handful of donors, at 28.3-60.1%. Whether the expanded NKG2C-expressing T cell clones were specific for HCMV antigens was left unclear. All eight donors whose samples were sequenced were randomly selected healthy volunteers, three of them men and five women. HCMV-specific IgG was detected in serum with a commercial ELISA kit to determine HCMV serostatus. Peripheral blood mononuclear cells were isolated from blood by Ficoll density gradient centrifugation. For roughly six donors, bulk peripheral blood T-cell repertoires were additionally sequenced from unsorted PBMC. Priming for cDNA synthesis came from the TCR beta constant segment, and two successive PCR amplification steps followed. Illumina HiSeq 2000/2500, MiSeq or NextSeq was used to sequence libraries as 2 x 150 bp reads. Reads were demultiplexed and grouped by UMI with MIGEC, and clonotypes were assembled and quantified with MiTCR. Only TCR cDNA sequences supported by at least two reads were kept to exclude erroneous sequences. The tcR package was used for downstream repertoire analysis, and clonotypes were matched between fractions using CDR3 nucleotide sequence together with V segment. Antigen specificity was annotated against VDJdb with VDJmatch, allowing one amino acid substitution in CDR3.

The clonotype originates from a man aged 50 to 60 who received an inactivated influenza vaccine. Donor details come from another sample of the same person, matched by shared clones. In this chain, TRBV2 is recombined with TRBJ2-2; the central 7 bases match TRBD2. Here the sequenced sample was PBMCs from blood, taken on the day of vaccination. The DNA is TGTGCCAGCAGCGGGGTGGGCGGGAGGAACACCGGGGAGCTGTTTTTT. Its product reads: CASSGVGGRNTGELFF.